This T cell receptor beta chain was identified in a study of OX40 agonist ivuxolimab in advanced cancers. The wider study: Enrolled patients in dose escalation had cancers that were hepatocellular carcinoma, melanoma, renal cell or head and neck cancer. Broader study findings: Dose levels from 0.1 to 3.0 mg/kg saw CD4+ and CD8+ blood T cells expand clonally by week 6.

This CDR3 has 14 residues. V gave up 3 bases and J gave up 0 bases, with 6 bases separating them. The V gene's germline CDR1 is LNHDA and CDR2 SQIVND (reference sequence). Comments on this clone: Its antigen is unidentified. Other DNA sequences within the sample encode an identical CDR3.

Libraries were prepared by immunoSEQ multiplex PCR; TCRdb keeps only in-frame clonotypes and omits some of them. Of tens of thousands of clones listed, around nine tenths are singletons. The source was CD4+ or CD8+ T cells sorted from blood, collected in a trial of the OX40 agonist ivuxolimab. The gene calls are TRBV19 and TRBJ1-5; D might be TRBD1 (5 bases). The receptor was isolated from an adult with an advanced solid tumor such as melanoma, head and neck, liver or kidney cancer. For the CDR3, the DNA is TGTGCCAGTAGTATCAGGGATAGCAATCAGCCCCAGCATTTT. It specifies CASSIRDSNQPQHF.